Listed below are T cell receptor beta chains from one sample, sequenced in a study of OX40 agonist ivuxolimab in advanced cancers. Using immunoSEQ multiplex PCR, the repertoire was profiled, and TCRdb retains in-frame clones only, with some absent. The sample consists of some 60,000 clones, 86% of them appearing once. The material sequenced was CD4+ or CD8+ T cells sorted from blood, taken in a trial of the OX40 agonist ivuxolimab. These receptors were obtained from an adult with an advanced solid tumor such as melanoma, head and neck, liver or kidney cancer. CDR3s include the opening cysteine and the closing phenylalanine or tryptophan. A D gene is named only where the DNA matches it firmly. Clone size, where shown, is once, few, many, or a class for clones that have expanded.

>15|TRBD1|TRBJ2-5|TRBV19|-
CASSAMTGGSETQYF
TGTGCCAGTAGCGCCATGACAGGGGGGTCAGAGACCCAGTACTTC
>13|-|TRBJ1-2|TRBV10-3|-
CAISDQPYYGYTF
TGTGCCATCAGTGACCAACCCTACTATGGCTACACCTTC
>14|-|TRBJ1-6|TRBV7-8|-
CASSLGLDNSPLHF
TGTGCCAGCAGCTTAGGGCTAGATAATTCACCCCTCCACTTT
>15|-|TRBJ1-6|TRBV6-6|-
CASSFMTGRGSPLHF
TGTGCCAGCAGTTTTATGACAGGTCGGGGTTCACCCCTCCACTTT
>16|-|TRBJ1-5|TRBV7-2|-
CASSLWQHSLNQPQHF
TGTGCCAGCAGCTTATGGCAGCATTCTCTAAATCAGCCCCAGCATTTT
>15|-|TRBJ2-7|TRBV9|-
CASSVATSGGYEQYF
TGTGCCAGCAGCGTAGCGACCTCTGGGGGCTACGAGCAGTACTTC
>16|TRBD2|TRBJ2-6|TRBV2|-
CASWGGIGTGANVLTF
TGTGCCAGCTGGGGGGGAATCGGTACTGGGGCCAACGTCCTGACTTTC
>15|-|TRBJ2-6|TRBV5-4|-
CASSPPGAGANVLTF
TGTGCCAGCAGTCCCCCGGGGGCGGGGGCCAACGTCCTGACTTTC
>17|TRBD1|TRBJ2-7|TRBV7-2|-
CASSLTPGQGIGSRQYF
TGTGCCAGCAGCTTAACCCCGGGACAGGGTATTGGTAGTCGGCAGTACTTC
>12|-|TRBJ1-2|TRBV14|-
CASSQGYYGYTF
TGTGCCAGCAGCCAAGGGTACTATGGCTACACCTTC
>17|-|TRBJ1-1|TRBV29-1|-
CSAAPRRTNSMNTEAFF
TGCAGCGCTGCTCCGAGGAGGACAAACTCCATGAACACTGAAGCTTTCTTT
>12|-|TRBJ1-3|TRBV6-1|-
CASLTDGNTIYF
TGTGCCAGTTTGACAGATGGAAACACCATATATTTT
>13|-|TRBJ1-4|TRBV2|-
CASSVQDNEKLFF
TGTGCCAGCAGTGTCCAGGATAATGAAAAACTGTTTTTT
>13|-|TRBJ1-5|TRBV9|few
CASSVEMDQPQHF
TGTGCCAGCAGCGTAGAAATGGATCAGCCCCAGCATTTT
>14|TRBD2|TRBJ2-1|TRBV7-9|few
CASSPRRGGNEQFF
TGTGCCAGCAGCCCGAGGCGCGGGGGCAATGAGCAGTTCTTC
>17|-|TRBJ1-5|TRBV27|-
CASRVDGFKDSNQPQHF
TGTGCCAGCAGGGTGGATGGGTTTAAAGATAGCAATCAGCCCCAGCATTTT